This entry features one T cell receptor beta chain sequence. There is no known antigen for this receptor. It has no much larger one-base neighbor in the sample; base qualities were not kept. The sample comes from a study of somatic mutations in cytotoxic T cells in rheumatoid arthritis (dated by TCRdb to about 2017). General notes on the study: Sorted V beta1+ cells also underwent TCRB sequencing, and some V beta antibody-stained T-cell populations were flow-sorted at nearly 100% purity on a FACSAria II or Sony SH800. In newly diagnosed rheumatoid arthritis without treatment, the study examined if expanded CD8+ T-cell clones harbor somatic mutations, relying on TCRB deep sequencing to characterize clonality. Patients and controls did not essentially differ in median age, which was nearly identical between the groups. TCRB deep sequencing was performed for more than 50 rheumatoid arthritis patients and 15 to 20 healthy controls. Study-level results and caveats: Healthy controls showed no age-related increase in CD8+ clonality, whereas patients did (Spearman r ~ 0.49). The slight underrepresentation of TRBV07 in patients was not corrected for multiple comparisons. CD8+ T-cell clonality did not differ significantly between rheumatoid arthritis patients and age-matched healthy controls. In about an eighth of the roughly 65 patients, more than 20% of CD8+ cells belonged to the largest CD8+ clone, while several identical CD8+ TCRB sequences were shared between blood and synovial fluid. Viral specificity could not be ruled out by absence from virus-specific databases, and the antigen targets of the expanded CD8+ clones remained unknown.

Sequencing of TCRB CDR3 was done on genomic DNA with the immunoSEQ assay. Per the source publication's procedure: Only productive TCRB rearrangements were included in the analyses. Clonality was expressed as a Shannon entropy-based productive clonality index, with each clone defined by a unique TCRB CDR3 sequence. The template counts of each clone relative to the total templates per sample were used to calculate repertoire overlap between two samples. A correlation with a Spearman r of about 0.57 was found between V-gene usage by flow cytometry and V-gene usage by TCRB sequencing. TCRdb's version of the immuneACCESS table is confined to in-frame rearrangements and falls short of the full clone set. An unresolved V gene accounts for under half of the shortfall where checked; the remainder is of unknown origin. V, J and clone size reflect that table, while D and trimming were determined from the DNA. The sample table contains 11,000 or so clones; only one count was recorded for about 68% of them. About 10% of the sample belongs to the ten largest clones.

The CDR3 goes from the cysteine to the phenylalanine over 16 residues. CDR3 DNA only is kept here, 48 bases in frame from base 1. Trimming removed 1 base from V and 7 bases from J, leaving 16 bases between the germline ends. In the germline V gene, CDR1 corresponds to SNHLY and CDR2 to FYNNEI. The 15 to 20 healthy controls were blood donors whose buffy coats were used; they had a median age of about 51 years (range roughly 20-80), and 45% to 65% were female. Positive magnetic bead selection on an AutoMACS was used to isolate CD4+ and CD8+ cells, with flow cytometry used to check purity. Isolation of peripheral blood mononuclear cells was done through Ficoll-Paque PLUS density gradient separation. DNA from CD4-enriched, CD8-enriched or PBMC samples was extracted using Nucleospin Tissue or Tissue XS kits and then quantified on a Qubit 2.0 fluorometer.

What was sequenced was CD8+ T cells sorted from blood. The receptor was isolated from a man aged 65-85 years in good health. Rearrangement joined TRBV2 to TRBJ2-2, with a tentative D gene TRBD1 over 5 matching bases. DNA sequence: TGTGCCAGCAGTGAAGTAGACAGAGGCGTGGACGGGGAGCTGTTTTTT. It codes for CASSEVDRGVDGELFF.